This TCR beta chain was sequenced during a study of T cell responses to AZD1222 COVID-19 vaccine. General study results and limits: Reports indicate that nearly half of spike-specific TCRs are directed at unmutated variant regions. The breadth and depth of Spike-specific TCRs increased once two AZD1222 doses had been given. The repertoires were collected only after the peak T cell response.

Assay: immunoSEQ multiplex PCR; the TCRdb copy retains only in-frame clones and omits some. The data hold 100,000 or so clones, with 80% to 90% observed a single time. Comments on this clone: The target antigen is unknown.

Germline V gene lookup returns CDR1 SGDLS and CDR2 YYNGEE. CDR3 size: 13 residues. Trimming took 0 bases from V and 4 from J, leaving 7 bases between them. The genes are TRBV9 and TRBJ1-2; D unresolved. The sequencing here drew on peripheral blood, taken 28 days after the second AZD1222 dose. This clonotype was sampled from an adult who received the AZD1222 COVID-19 vaccine. This chain's CDR3 is CASSVGLFYGYTF. For the CDR3, the DNA is TGTGCCAGCAGCGTAGGACTGTTCTATGGCTACACCTTC. Full variable domain (rest looked up from reference TRBV9 and TRBJ1-2): DSGVTQTPKHLITATGQRVTLRCSPRSGDLSVYWYQQSLDQGLQFLIQYYNGEERAKGNILERFSAQQFPDLHSELNLSSLELGDSALYFCASSVGLFYGYTFGSGTRLTVV.